The clone carrying this T cell receptor beta chain was observed a few times. Its matching antigen is unknown. This sample was taken from a study of beta chain features in type 1 diabetes. As every portion of the isolated RNA was reverse transcribed, the sequencing read expressed TCRB transcripts. The assay was immunoSEQ multiplex PCR, and TCRdb's table has in-frame clones only and misses some. The sample holds under 200,000 clones, around 8% seen once. Study-wide findings and caveats: Any HLA type influence on TCRB rearrangement was left unresolved here. All four CD4+ subsets of Type 1 diabetes patients contained TCRB CDR3s that were moderately but significantly shorter.

Sequencing was carried out using central memory CD4+ T cells from blood. This clonotype was obtained from a woman aged 18 to 35 with type 1 diabetes.

The CDR3 nucleotides are TGTGCCAGCAGCTTTACAGGGGTCTACGAGCAGTACTTC. Encoded protein: CASSFTGVYEQYF. The chain links TRBV5-4 to TRBJ2-7, with 7 bases that match TRBD1. Germline CDR1 SGHNT, CDR2 YYREEE (reference sequence). The CDR3 runs to 13 residues. Trimming removed 2 bases from V and 3 bases from J; junction bases left unmatched: 2.